This T cell receptor beta chain is from a study of blood T cells in healthy people across ages. CDR3 size: 13 residues. After removal of 4 bases from V and 6 bases from J, the junction contained 4 bases not matched to a gene. CDR1 is SGHRS, CDR2 YFSETQ, per germline. Roughly 10 milliliters of peripheral blood were drawn from each donor into EDTA-treated tubes. Total RNA, at least 5 micrograms per sample, came from PBMCs. Whole-study results and caveats: The CMV status of each donor remained undetermined, and this could have confounded shifts in expanded clonotypes.

It was with a sample-barcoded 5' primer and a J-beta primer mix that a second PCR of roughly 7 to 12 cycles was run. From the 5' RACE reads, TCRdb called clonotypes with MiXCR, one entry per CDR3 protein. The sample holds about 1.4 million distinct CDR3 sequences, 55% to 75% seen once. This clonotype was seen only once. Its antigen is not known. The chain carries TRBV5-1 and TRBJ2-5, with TRBD2 identical over 9 bases. The material sequenced was blood. The clonotype was recovered from a man between 18 and 29 years old in good health. CDR3 coding DNA: TGCGCCAGCAGCGAGGGACTAGCACAGACCCAGTACTTC. Amino acid sequence: CASSEGLAQTQYF.